The clone carrying this TCR beta chain was counted ten times or more. What it binds is unknown. Amplification of TCR beta CDR3 regions used RNA transcripts. Investigators did first-round RT-PCR with HTBI primers, then second-round multiplex PCR. Using its own MiXCR run on the multiplex PCR reads, TCRdb lists one record per CDR3 protein. The sample has hundreds of thousands of distinct CDR3 sequences, roughly 39% seen once; the top ten hold roughly 3%. PBMCs came from 10 ml of fresh peripheral blood. The germline V gene has CDR1 SGHRS and CDR2 YFSETQ. V was clipped by 2 bases and J by 6 bases; unmatched bases: 1. This CDR3 is 12 amino acids long. This record belongs to a study of Graves' ophthalmopathy and Graves' hyperthyroidism. Study-wide results and caveats: Blood also carried most expanded thyroid clonotypes exceeding 0.001 frequency. The model's prediction of ophthalmopathy progression had 65% to 71% sensitivity and around 72% specificity.

This sequence originates from an adult man with Graves' ophthalmopathy. Source material: peripheral blood. The rearrangement uses TRBV5-1 and TRBJ2-7; TRBD1 aligns across 8 bases. The CDR3 loop is CASSFDRGEQYF. The CDR3 DNA reads TGCGCCAGCAGCTTCGACAGGGGCGAGCAGTACTTC.